This TCR beta chain appears in the sequencing data of a study of OX40 agonist ivuxolimab in advanced cancers. About the study: Mean age approximately 66 years, range about 23 to 80; 82.7% male.

The repertoire was sequenced with immunoSEQ multiplex PCR; TCRdb's copy has only in-frame clones and lacks some. Among tens of thousands of clones listed, 70% to 90% were seen once. On cycle 4 day 1 and cycle 7 day 1, as well as at baseline, blood was sampled. The TCR originated in an adult with an advanced solid tumor such as melanoma, head and neck, liver or kidney cancer. The sequenced sample was CD4+ or CD8+ T cells sorted from blood, obtained in a trial of the OX40 agonist ivuxolimab.

CDR3 loop: CSVVGREDSGNTIYF. CDR3 nucleotide sequence: TGCAGCGTTGTCGGAAGGGAGGACTCTGGAAACACCATATATTTT. This chain uses TRBV29-1 with TRBJ1-3; D ambiguous. Trimming shortened V by 4 bases and J by 0 bases, and 13 bases separated the two germline ends. Germline lookup yields CDR1 SQVTM and CDR2 ANQGSEA. CDR3 length equals 15 residues.